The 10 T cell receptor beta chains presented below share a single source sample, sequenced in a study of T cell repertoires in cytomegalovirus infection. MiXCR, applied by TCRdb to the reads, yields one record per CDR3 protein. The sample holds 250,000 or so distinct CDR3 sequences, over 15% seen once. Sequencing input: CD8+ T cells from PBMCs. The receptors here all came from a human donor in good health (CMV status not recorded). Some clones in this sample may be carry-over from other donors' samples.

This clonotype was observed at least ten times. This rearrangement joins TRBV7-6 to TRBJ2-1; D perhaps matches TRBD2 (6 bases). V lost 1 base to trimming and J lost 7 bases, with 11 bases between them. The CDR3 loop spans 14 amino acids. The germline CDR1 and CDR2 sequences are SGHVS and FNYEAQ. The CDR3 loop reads CASSLGLALNEQFF. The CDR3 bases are TGTGCCAGCAGCTTAGGCCTAGCGTTGAATGAGCAGTTCTTC.

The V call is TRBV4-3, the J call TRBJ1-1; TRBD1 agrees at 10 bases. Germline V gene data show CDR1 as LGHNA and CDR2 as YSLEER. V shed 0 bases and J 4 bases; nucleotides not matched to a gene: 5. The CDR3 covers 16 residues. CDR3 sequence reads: CASSQDGGQGSTEAFF. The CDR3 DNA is TGCGCCAGCAGCCAAGACGGGGGACAGGGGAGCACTGAAGCTTTCTTT.

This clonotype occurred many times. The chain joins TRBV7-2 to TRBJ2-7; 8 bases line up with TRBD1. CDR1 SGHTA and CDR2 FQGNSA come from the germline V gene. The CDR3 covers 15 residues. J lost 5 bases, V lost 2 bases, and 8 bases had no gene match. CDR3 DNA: TGTGCCAGCAGCTTAATCGCAGGGGGCGGGCACGAGCAGTACTTC. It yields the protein CASSLIAGGGHEQYF.

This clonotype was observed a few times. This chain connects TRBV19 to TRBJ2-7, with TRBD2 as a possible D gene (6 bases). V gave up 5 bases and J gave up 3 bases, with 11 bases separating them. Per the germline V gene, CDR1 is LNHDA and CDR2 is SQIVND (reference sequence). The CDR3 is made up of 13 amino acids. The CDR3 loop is CASSAGLGYEQYF. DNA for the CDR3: TGTGCCAGTAGTGCGGGACTCGGCTACGAGCAGTACTTC.

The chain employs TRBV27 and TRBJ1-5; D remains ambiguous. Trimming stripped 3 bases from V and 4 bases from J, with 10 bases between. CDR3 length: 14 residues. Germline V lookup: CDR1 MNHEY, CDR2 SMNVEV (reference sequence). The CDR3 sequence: CASSFTLSNQPQHF. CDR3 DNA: TGTGCCAGCAGTTTTACTCTTAGTAATCAGCCCCAGCATTTT.

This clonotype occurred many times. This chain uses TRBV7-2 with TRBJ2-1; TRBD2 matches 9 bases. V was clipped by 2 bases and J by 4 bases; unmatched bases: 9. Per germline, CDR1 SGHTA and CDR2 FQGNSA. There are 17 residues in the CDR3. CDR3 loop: CASSLFIAGANYNEQFF. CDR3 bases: TGTGCCAGCAGCTTATTTATAGCGGGGGCCAATTACAATGAGCAGTTCTTC.

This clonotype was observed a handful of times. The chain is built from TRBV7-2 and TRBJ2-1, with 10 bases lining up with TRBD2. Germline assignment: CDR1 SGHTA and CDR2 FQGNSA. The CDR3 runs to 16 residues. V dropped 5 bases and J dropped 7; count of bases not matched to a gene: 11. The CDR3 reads CASSDPERGGLNEQFF. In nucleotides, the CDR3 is TGTGCCAGCAGCGATCCGGAGCGGGGGGGCCTAAATGAGCAGTTCTTC.

The CDR3 sequence is CASSLVSLSTDTQYF. Written as DNA, the CDR3 is TGTGCCAGCAGCTTAGTTTCTCTTAGCACAGATACGCAGTATTTT. This chain uses TRBV7-2 with TRBJ2-3; D uncertain. CDR1 SGHTA and CDR2 FQGNSA come from the germline V gene. This CDR3 is built from 15 residues. The V end was cut by 1 base, the J end by 0 bases, with 8 bases between.

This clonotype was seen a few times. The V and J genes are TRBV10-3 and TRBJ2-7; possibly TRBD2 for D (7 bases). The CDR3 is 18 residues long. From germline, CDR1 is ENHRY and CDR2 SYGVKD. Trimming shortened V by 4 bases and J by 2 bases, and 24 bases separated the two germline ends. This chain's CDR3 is CAISGTPRKRDITYEQYF. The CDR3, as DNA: TGTGCCATCAGTGGGACCCCGAGAAAGCGGGACATTACCTACGAGCAGTACTTC.

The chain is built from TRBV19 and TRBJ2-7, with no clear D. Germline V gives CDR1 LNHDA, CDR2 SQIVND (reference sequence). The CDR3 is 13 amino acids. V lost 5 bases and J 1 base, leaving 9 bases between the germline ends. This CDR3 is CASSHLASYEQYF. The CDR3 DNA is TGTGCCAGTAGTCACCTCGCATCCTACGAGCAGTACTTC.